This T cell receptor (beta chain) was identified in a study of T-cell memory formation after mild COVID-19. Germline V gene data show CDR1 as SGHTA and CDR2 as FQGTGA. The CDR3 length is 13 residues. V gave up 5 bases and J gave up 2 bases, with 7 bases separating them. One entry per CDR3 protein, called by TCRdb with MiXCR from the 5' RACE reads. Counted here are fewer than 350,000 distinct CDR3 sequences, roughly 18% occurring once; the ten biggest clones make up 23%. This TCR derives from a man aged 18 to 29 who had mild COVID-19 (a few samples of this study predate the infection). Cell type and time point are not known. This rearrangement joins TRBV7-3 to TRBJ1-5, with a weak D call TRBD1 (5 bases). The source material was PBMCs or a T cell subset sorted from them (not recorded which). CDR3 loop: CASSKQGNQPQHF. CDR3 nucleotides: TGTGCCAGCAGCAAACAGGGCAATCAGCCCCAGCATTTT.